This entry describes one T cell receptor (beta chain). The antigen remains unidentified. The germline V gene encodes CDR1 SEHNR and CDR2 FQNEAQ (reference sequence). The CDR3 has 12 residues. V was cut by 6 bases and J by 5 bases, with 7 bases left in between. Each patient was aged 18 to 65 and had newly diagnosed hyperthyroidism of under 2 months' duration. Clinical symptoms, serum thyroxine and TRAb, thyroid ultrasound and orbital computed tomography were used for the diagnoses. This sample stems from a study of T cells in Graves' hyperthyroidism and ophthalmopathy. Notes on the study in general: The authors' 13 V-J model separated ophthalmopathy from stable hyperthyroidism.

It was RNA transcripts that yielded the amplified TCR beta CDR3 regions. HTBI primers were the set used in a first-round RT-PCR of the TCR CDR3. TCRdb re-called the multiplex PCR reads through MiXCR, storing one row per CDR3 protein. The table records around 300,000 distinct CDR3 sequences, more than 10% of them present only once. The chain uses TRBV7-9 and TRBJ2-2; D gene ambiguous. This receptor was taken from a woman aged 25 to 39 with Graves' hyperthyroidism that later progressed to Graves' ophthalmopathy. Sequencing input: blood. The CDR3 DNA follows: TGTGCCAGCAGAGGGTCGACCGGGGAGCTGTTTTTT. As protein: CASRGSTGELFF.